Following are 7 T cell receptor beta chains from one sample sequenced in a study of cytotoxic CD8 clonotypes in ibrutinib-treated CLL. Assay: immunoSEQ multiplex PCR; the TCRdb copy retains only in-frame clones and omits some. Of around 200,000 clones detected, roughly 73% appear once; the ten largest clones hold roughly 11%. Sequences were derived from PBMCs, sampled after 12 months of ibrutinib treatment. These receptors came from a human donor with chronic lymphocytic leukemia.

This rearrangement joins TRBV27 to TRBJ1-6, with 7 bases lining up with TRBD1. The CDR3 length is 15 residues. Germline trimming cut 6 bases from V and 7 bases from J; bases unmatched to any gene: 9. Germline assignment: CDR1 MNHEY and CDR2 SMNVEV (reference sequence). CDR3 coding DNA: TGTGCCAGCAGCATACAACCGGGACAGAATTCACCCCTCCACTTT. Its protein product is CASSIQPGQNSPLHF.

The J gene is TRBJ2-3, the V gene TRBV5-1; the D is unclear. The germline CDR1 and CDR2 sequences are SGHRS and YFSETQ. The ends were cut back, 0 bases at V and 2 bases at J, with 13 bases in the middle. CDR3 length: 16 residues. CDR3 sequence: CASSLVSSVDTDTQYF. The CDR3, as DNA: TGCGCCAGCAGCTTGGTATCCTCTGTCGACACAGATACGCAGTATTTT.

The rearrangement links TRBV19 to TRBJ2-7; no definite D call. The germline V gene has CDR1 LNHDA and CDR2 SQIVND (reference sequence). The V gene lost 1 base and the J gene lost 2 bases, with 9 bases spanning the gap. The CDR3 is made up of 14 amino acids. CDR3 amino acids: CASSIGLPAYEQYF. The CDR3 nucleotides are TGTGCCAGTAGTATAGGCCTACCCGCCTACGAGCAGTACTTC.

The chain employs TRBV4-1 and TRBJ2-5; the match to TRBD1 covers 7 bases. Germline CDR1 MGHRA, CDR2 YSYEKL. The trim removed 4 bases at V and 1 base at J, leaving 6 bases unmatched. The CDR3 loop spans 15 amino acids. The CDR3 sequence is CASSPPGGFQETQYF. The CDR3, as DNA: TGCGCCAGCAGCCCCCCAGGGGGATTCCAAGAGACCCAGTACTTC.

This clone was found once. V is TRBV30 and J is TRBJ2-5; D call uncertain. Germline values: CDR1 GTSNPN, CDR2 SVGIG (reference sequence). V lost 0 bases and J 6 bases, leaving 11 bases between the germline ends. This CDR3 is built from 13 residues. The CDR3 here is CAWSVIGGQTQYF. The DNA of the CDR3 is TGTGCCTGGAGTGTAATAGGCGGACAGACCCAGTACTTC.

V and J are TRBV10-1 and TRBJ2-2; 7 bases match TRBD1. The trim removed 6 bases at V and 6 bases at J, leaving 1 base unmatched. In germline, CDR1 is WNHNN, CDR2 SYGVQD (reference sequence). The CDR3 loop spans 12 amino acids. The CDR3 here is CASSQGAGELFF. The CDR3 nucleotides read TGCGCCAGCAGCCAGGGGGCCGGGGAGCTGTTTTTT.

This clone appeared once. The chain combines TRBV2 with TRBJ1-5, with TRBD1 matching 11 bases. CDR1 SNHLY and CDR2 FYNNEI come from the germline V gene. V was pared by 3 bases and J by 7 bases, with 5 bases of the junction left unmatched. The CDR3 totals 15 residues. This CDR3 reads CASSDGTGGDQPQHF. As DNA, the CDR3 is TGTGCCAGCAGTGACGGGACAGGGGGAGACCAGCCCCAGCATTTT.